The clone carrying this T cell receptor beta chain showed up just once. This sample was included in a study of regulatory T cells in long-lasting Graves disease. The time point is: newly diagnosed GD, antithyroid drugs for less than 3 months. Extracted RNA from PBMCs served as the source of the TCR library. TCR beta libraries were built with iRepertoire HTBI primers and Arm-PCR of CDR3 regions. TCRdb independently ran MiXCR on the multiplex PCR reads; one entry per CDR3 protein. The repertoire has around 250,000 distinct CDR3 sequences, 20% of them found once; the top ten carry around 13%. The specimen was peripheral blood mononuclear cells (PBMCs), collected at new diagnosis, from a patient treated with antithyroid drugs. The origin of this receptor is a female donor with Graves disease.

CDR3 coding DNA: TGTGCCAGCAGCTTAGGACTAGCTGGTGAGCAGTTCTTC. It translates to CASSLGLAGEQFF. V usage is TRBV11-2 and J usage is TRBJ2-1; 7 bases line up with TRBD2. CDR3 length: 13 amino acids. V was pared by 1 base and J by 9 bases, with 3 bases of the junction left unmatched. Germline V gene sequence: CDR1 SGHAT, CDR2 FQNNGV.